Presented here are 30 T cell receptor beta chains from one specimen sequenced in a study of T cell repertoires in cytomegalovirus infection. Via MiXCR, TCRdb re-called the reads, giving one row per CDR3 protein. The data show more than 250,000 distinct CDR3 sequences, 20% to 30% seen once. For these TCRs, the target antigens are not known. The source material was cultured PBMCs, sampled from culture after CMV antigen stimulation. The receptors derive from a human donor in good health (CMV status not recorded). Some clones in this sample may be carry-over from other donors' samples.

This clonotype was found a few times. The rearrangement uses TRBV4-3 and TRBJ2-5; 11 bases are shared with TRBD1. The germline V gene encodes CDR1 LGHNA and CDR2 YSLEER. With V trimmed by 2 bases and J by 4 bases, 9 bases remained unmatched. This CDR3 has 17 amino acids. The CDR3 DNA follows: TGCGCCAGCAGCCAAACCCCGGGACAGGGGGTTGGAGAGACCCAGTACTTC. Its translation is CASSQTPGQGVGETQYF.

This clonotype showed up many times. CDR3 amino acids: CASSPTMASETNEQFF. DNA of the CDR3: TGTGCCAGCAGCCCGACTATGGCTAGCGAGACTAATGAGCAGTTCTTC. The chain has TRBV7-9 and TRBJ2-1, with D possibly being TRBD2 (6 bases). CDR1 is SEHNR, CDR2 FQNEAQ, per germline (reference sequence). The V end was cut by 5 bases, the J end by 7 bases, with 21 bases between. The CDR3 is made up of 16 amino acids.

The chain combines TRBV27 with TRBJ1-2; a weak D match, TRBD1 (5 bases). The V and J ends lost 5 bases and 1 base respectively, with 17 bases between them. The CDR3 is 16 residues long. Germline assignment: CDR1 MNHEY and CDR2 SMNVEV (reference sequence). The CDR3 is CASSNRQSGVNYGYTF. DNA for the CDR3: TGTGCCAGCAGTAACAGACAGAGTGGTGTTAACTATGGCTACACCTTC.

In this sample, this clonotype turned up a few times. The J gene is TRBJ2-7, the V gene TRBV20-1, with a weak D call TRBD1 (5 bases). The V end was cut by 0 bases, the J end by 3 bases, with 9 bases between. Looked up from germline, CDR1 is DFQATT and CDR2 is SNEGSKA (reference sequence). The CDR3 has 13 residues. The CDR3 here is CSAREGARYEQYF. The CDR3 nucleotides read TGCAGTGCTAGAGAAGGGGCCCGCTACGAGCAGTACTTC.

V and J are TRBV6-2 or TRBV6-3 and TRBJ2-1; the match to TRBD1 covers 7 bases. There are 13 residues in the CDR3. V shed 6 bases and J 6 bases; nucleotides not matched to a gene: 5. The germline gives CDR1 MNHEY, CDR2 SVGEGT. The CDR3 spells CASRLSGGNEQFF. In nucleotides, the CDR3 is TGTGCCAGCAGATTATCAGGGGGCAATGAGCAGTTCTTC.

This clonotype has a handful of counts. The gene calls are TRBV20-1 and TRBJ2-4, with D maybe TRBD2 (6 bases). CDR1 is DFQATT, CDR2 SNEGSKA, per germline (reference sequence). The germline V and J ends were trimmed by 0 bases and 10 bases, with 16 bases remaining between them. The CDR3 sequence is 14 residues long. CDR3 in DNA: TGCAGTGCTAGAGAAGCTGGCACTAGCCGGATTCAGTACTTC. Its protein product is CSAREAGTSRIQYF.

This clonotype appeared a few times. V and J are TRBV6-1 and TRBJ2-1; TRBD2 matches at 7 bases. The CDR3 extends over 13 amino acids. The germline CDR1 and CDR2 sequences are MNHNS and SASEGT. The CDR3 spells CAGRGRGGREQFF. CDR3 nucleotide sequence: TGTGCGGGTCGCGGGAGAGGAGGACGGGAGCAGTTCTTC.

The V gene is TRBV6-5, the J gene TRBJ2-3; D possibly corresponds to TRBD2 (6 bases). The V gene's germline CDR1 is MNHEY and CDR2 SVGAGI. This CDR3 is 15 amino acids long. V lost 5 bases, J lost 2 bases, and 14 bases lay in between. CDR3 sequence (DNA): TGTGCCAGCAGTACCTTTAGGACTATCACAGATACGCAGTATTTT. Protein: CASSTFRTITDTQYF.

This clonotype was seen a handful of times. The chain uses TRBV12-3 or TRBV12-4 and TRBJ1-2, with D possibly TRBD1 on 5 matching bases. This CDR3 is built from 19 residues. Trimming took off 6 bases at V and 3 bases at J, with 29 bases between the two ends. Written as DNA, the CDR3 is TGTGCCAGCAGCTTCTCGCGCCGGACAAACAGGAAGAACGACTATGGCTACACCTTC. Translation gives CASSFSRRTNRKNDYGYTF.

The chain joins TRBV20-1 to TRBJ2-4; no clear D. The germline CDR1 and CDR2 sequences are DFQATT and SNEGSKA (reference sequence). V lost 0 bases, J lost 0 bases, and 6 bases lay in between. The CDR3 loop spans 14 amino acids. The CDR3 is CSARDRLAKNIQYF. The CDR3 nucleotides are TGCAGTGCTAGAGATCGACTAGCCAAAAACATTCAGTACTTC.

The chain links TRBV29-1 to TRBJ2-7; TRBD1 matches at 10 bases. The CDR3 contains 13 residues. J lost 3 bases, V lost 7 bases, and 6 bases had no gene match. Germline V gene data show CDR1 as SQVTM and CDR2 as ANQGSEA. CDR3 DNA: TGCAGCGCCGCGGGACAGGGGTTCTACGAGCAGTACTTC. Translation gives CSAAGQGFYEQYF.

The chain couples TRBV27 to TRBJ2-7, with D maybe TRBD2 (6 bases). Trimming shortened V by 8 bases and J by 2 bases, and 10 bases separated the two germline ends. The CDR3 runs to 12 residues. Germline V lookup: CDR1 MNHEY, CDR2 SMNVEV (reference sequence). The CDR3 reads CASGGSPYEQYV. CDR3 sequence (DNA): TGTGCCAGCGGGGGGAGTCCCTACGAGCAGTACGTC.

The chain carries TRBV10-2 and TRBJ1-1; TRBD1 matches at 9 bases. From germline, CDR1 is WSHSY and CDR2 SAAADI. CDR3 size: 13 residues. J gave up 3 bases and V 9 bases, and 5 bases lay outside the gene matches. CDR3 amino acids: CARSQGADTEAFF. The CDR3 bases are TGCGCCAGGTCACAGGGGGCCGACACTGAAGCTTTCTTT.

The J gene is TRBJ2-7, the V gene TRBV6-6; 7 bases are shared with TRBD2. V was clipped by 5 bases and J by 4 bases; unmatched bases: 2. CDR3 length: 12 amino acids. The V gene's germline CDR1 is MNHNY and CDR2 SVGAGI (reference sequence). The CDR3 DNA reads TGTGCCAGCAGTCCCGGGGGGTACGAGCAGTACGTC. This encodes CASSPGGYEQYV.

This clonotype has more than one count but fewer than ten. The chain couples TRBV20-1 to TRBJ2-7; TRBD2 aligns across 10 bases. The germline V gene encodes CDR1 DFQATT and CDR2 SNEGSKA (reference sequence). V lost 6 bases, J lost 0 bases, and 2 bases stayed unmatched. There are 13 residues in the CDR3. DNA for the CDR3: TGCAGTGCCCGACTAGCGGGCTCCTACGAGCAGTACTTC. The encoded protein is CSARLAGSYEQYF.

This clonotype showed up many times. The V call is TRBV7-2, the J call TRBJ2-1; D is possibly TRBD2 (6 bases). Germline V gene data show CDR1 as SGHTA and CDR2 as FQGNSA. The CDR3 is made up of 15 amino acids. Deletions cut 3 bases from V and 0 bases from J, with 9 bases between. This CDR3 is CASSFSGFSYNEQFF. CDR3 sequence (DNA): TGTGCCAGCAGCTTCAGCGGGTTCTCCTACAATGAGCAGTTCTTC.

This clonotype was found a few times. CDR3 protein: CASSLGAGVGTDTQYF. The CDR3 nucleotides read TGTGCCAGCAGTTTGGGAGCGGGAGTGGGCACAGATACGCAGTATTTT. The genes are TRBV12-3 or TRBV12-4 and TRBJ2-3, with 8 nucleotides matching TRBD2. The CDR3 runs to 16 residues. V gave up 3 bases and J gave up 1 base; unmatched junction bases: 6.

This clonotype was seen repeatedly, ten times or more. The chain combines TRBV7-8 with TRBJ2-1; TRBD2 matches 8 bases. Germline V lookup: CDR1 SGHVS, CDR2 FQNEAQ. Trimming took 5 bases from V and 7 from J; bases not matched to a gene: 1. The CDR3 consists of 12 residues. CDR3 sequence reads: CASSSGRNEQFF. As DNA, the CDR3 is TGTGCCAGCAGCAGCGGGAGAAATGAGCAGTTCTTC.

The chain employs TRBV20-1 and TRBJ1-1; no firm D call. Germline assignment: CDR1 DFQATT and CDR2 SNEGSKA (reference sequence). The V end lost 7 bases, the J end lost 0 bases, and 6 bases lay between the germline ends. This CDR3 contains 11 residues. In nucleotides, the CDR3 is TGCAGTGTTGGGGTGAACACTGAAGCTTTCTTT. It codes for CSVGVNTEAFF.

This clonotype occurred many times. The rearrangement uses TRBV7-6 and TRBJ2-7; 10 bases map to TRBD1. With V trimmed by 4 bases and J by 3 bases, 6 bases remained unmatched. Germline V gene lookup returns CDR1 SGHVS and CDR2 FNYEAQ. This CDR3 contains 15 residues. CDR3 DNA: TGTGCCAGCAGCTACTACTGGACAGGGGGCTACGAGCAGTACTTC. This translates into CASSYYWTGGYEQYF.

The chain is built from TRBV9 and TRBJ1-2; D might be TRBD1 (6 bases). CDR3 length: 15 residues. V shed 4 bases and J shed 0 bases, with 13 bases lying between them. Germline CDR1 SGDLS, CDR2 YYNGEE. This CDR3 is CASSPKDRPNYGYTF. The CDR3 DNA reads as TGTGCCAGCAGCCCAAAGGACAGACCTAACTATGGCTACACCTTC.

In its sample, this clonotype was seen many times. The chain employs TRBV7-2 and TRBJ2-1; TRBD2 aligns across 14 bases. This CDR3 has 16 residues. J gave up 6 bases and V 7 bases, and 8 bases lay outside the gene matches. Germline-derived CDR1 and CDR2 are SGHTA and FQGNSA. The CDR3 sequence is CASTPKGLAGGNEQFF. CDR3 in DNA: TGTGCCAGCACACCTAAAGGACTAGCGGGGGGCAATGAGCAGTTCTTC.

The chain uses TRBV20-1 and TRBJ2-5; the D is unclear. Trimming cost V 1 base and J 4 bases, with 10 bases left between them. The CDR3 sequence is 13 residues long. The germline V gene encodes CDR1 DFQATT and CDR2 SNEGSKA (reference sequence). The chain's CDR3 is CSARGQVRETQYF. The CDR3 DNA sequence: TGCAGTGCTAGAGGTCAGGTTCGAGAGACCCAGTACTTC.

The chain joins TRBV12-3 or TRBV12-4 to TRBJ2-7; the D is unclear. The length of the CDR3 is 16 residues. Trimming left V 3 bases short and J 2 bases short, with 17 bases between. This chain's CDR3 is CASSLGRAGDTYEQYF. The CDR3 nucleotides read TGTGCCAGCAGTTTGGGAAGGGCAGGTGATACCTACGAGCAGTACTTC.

This clonotype has a count of ten or more. This chain uses TRBV4-3 with TRBJ1-6, with D hard to call. V was shortened by 0 bases and J by 9 bases, with 21 bases between the two germline ends. The CDR3 runs to 18 residues. Germline CDR1 and CDR2: LGHNA and YSLEER. The CDR3, as DNA: TGCGCCAGCAGCCAAGAGGGTTGGGCTACGGATCGGGGTTCACCCCTCCACTTT. This encodes CASSQEGWATDRGSPLHF.

The J gene is TRBJ1-5, the V gene TRBV28; D may be TRBD1 (5 bases). The germline gives CDR1 MDHEN, CDR2 SYDVKM. The V and J ends lost 6 bases and 1 base respectively, with 19 bases between them. The CDR3 contains 17 residues. As DNA, the CDR3 is TGTGCCAGCAGCCCTTCCCGGCAGGGACTCAGCAATCAGCCCCAGCATTTT. Translated, it gives CASSPSRQGLSNQPQHF.

J is TRBJ1-4 and V is TRBV12-3 or TRBV12-4; 7 nucleotides align to TRBD1. The CDR3 totals 14 residues. The junction had 6 bases not matched to a gene; V was cut back by 6 bases and J by 5 bases. This CDR3 reads CASSTDRLNEKLFF. As DNA, the CDR3 is TGTGCCAGCAGCACGGACAGGTTGAATGAAAAACTGTTTTTT.

This chain connects TRBV11-2 to TRBJ2-2, with D possibly being TRBD2 (5 bases). V lost 5 bases, J lost 7 bases, and 20 bases lay in between. The CDR3 is 16 amino acids. Germline CDR1 and CDR2: SGHAT and FQNNGV. Written as DNA, the CDR3 is TGTGCCAGCAGCGAAGACTTACTACTAGTTAGCGGGGAGCTGTTTTTT. This sequence encodes CASSEDLLLVSGELFF.

The chain couples TRBV27 to TRBJ2-6; 9 bases line up with TRBD1. V gave up 5 bases and J gave up 5 bases; unmatched junction bases: 7. CDR1 MNHEY and CDR2 SMNVEV come from the germline V gene (reference sequence). CDR3 length: 16 amino acids. The CDR3 DNA follows: TGTGCCAGCAGTGCGACAGGGGGAAGGTGGGCCAACGTCCTGACTTTC. Its protein product is CASSATGGRWANVLTF.

This clonotype was seen only a few times. The chain couples TRBV11-1 to TRBJ1-1; 7 bases match TRBD1. This CDR3 region has 14 residues. Per germline, CDR1 SGHAT and CDR2 FQDESV (reference sequence). V was pared by 6 bases and J by 4 bases, with 8 bases of the junction left unmatched. CDR3 DNA sequence: TGTGCCAGCAGTAGCGACAGGGTTTCCACTGAAGCTTTCTTT. This gives the protein CASSSDRVSTEAFF.